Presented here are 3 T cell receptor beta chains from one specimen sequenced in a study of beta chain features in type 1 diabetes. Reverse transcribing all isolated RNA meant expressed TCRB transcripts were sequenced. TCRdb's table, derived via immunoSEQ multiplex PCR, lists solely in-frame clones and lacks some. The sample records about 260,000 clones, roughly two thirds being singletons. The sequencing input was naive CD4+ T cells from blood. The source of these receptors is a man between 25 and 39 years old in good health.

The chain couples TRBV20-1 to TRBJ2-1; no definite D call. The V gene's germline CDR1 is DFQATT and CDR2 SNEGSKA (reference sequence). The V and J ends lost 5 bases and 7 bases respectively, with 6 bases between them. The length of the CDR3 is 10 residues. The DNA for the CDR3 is TGCAGTGCTGCGGTAAATGAGCAGTTCTTC. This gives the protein CSAAVNEQFF.

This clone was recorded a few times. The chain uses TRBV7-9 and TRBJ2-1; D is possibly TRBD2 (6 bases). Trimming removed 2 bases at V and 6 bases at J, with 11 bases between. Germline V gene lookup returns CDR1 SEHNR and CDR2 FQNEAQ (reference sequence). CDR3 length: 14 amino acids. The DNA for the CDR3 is TGTGCCAGCAGCTTAAAGGACGGGGGCAATGAGCAGTTCTTC. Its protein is CASSLKDGGNEQFF. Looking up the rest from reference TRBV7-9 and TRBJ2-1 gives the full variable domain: DTGVSQNPRHKITKRGQNVTFRCDPISEHNRLYWYRQTLGQGPEFLTYFQNEAQLEKSRLLSDRFSAERPKGSFSTLEIQRTEQGDSAMYLCASSLKDGGNEQFFGPGTRLTVL.

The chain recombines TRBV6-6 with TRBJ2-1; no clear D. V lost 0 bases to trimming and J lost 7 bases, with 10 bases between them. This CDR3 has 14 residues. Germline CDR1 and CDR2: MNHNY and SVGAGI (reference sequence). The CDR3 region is CASSYSGSMNEQFF. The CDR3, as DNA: TGTGCCAGCAGTTACTCTGGTAGCATGAATGAGCAGTTCTTC.